Listed below are T cell receptor beta chains from one sample, sequenced in a study of cytomegalovirus exposure and HLA in healthy donors. The repertoire was sequenced with immunoSEQ multiplex PCR; TCRdb's copy has only in-frame clones and lacks some. Recorded here are roughly 78,000 clones; the top ten clones represent 4% to 5.5%. Sample: PBMCs. These TCRs come from a man aged 35 to 55 in good health and CMV-seronegative. Each CDR3 is given without its conserved first and last residue. The D gene is left open where the match is weak.

.	TRBV7-2	TRBJ2-7	ASSFYTQEQY
TRBD1	TRBV6-5	TRBJ1-2	ASQTGLNGYT
TRBD2	TRBV4-1	TRBJ2-1	ASSQFSGMAAVSSYNEQF
TRBD2	TRBV7-2	TRBJ2-3	ATQTSGISTDTQY
TRBD1	TRBV30	TRBJ2-7	AWSIDRAPFLY
TRBD1	TRBV4-3	TRBJ2-3	ASSPGTGTTDTQY
.	TRBV6-1	TRBJ1-4	ASSEIWGTQTNEKLF
.	TRBV6-1	TRBJ1-5	ASSGYGGGYQPQH
TRBD2	TRBV9	TRBJ2-7	ASSASSGRAHEQY
TRBD2	TRBV2	TRBJ2-5	ASSRPLAGSETQY
TRBD1	TRBV7-2	TRBJ2-3	ASSPDNRGASTDTQY
TRBD1	TRBV19	TRBJ2-1	ASSRGGQSTNEQF
.	TRBV6-5	TRBJ2-7	ASSGRQGAYEQY
.	TRBV29-1	TRBJ2-3	SVVATHPGTQY
.	TRBV19	TRBJ1-5	ASSIDSGPTEPQH
TRBD1	TRBV30	TRBJ1-1	AWSRGQGLSAF
TRBD2	TRBV5-4	TRBJ2-7	ASSLQLAGGGDEQY
TRBD1	TRBV7-2	TRBJ2-6	ASSWTGGAGANVLT
.	TRBV19	TRBJ2-7	ASSPLGGSAHEQY
.	TRBV15	TRBJ2-5	ATSIVEGTQY
.	TRBV4-3	TRBJ1-3	ASSQGEGNTIY
.	TRBV6-4	TRBJ1-1	ASSDSYRVDSF
.	TRBV4-1	TRBJ1-1	ASSGGRSSTEAF
TRBD2	TRBV5-1	TRBJ2-1	ASSSSGGSYNEQF
.	TRBV27	TRBJ2-7	ASKTSGSSYEQY
TRBD1	TRBV7-2	TRBJ1-2	ASSLGQGIDGYT
TRBD1	TRBV7-9	TRBJ1-1	ASSLIEGANTEAF
.	TRBV15	TRBJ2-2	ATSRHNTGELF
.	TRBV6-1	TRBJ2-2	ASTRTAVTGELF
.	TRBV4-3	TRBJ2-4	ASSQGVAGSAKNIQY
.	TRBV7-2	TRBJ2-3	ASSLEQGAGTQY
TRBD1	TRBV7-6	TRBJ2-2	ASSEGTVTGELF
TRBD1	TRBV5-5	TRBJ2-1	ASSIGTVTYNEQF
TRBD2	TRBV29-1	TRBJ2-4	SVVLAGGGTKNIQY
.	TRBV18	TRBJ1-3	ASSPLTGGLGNTIY
.	TRBV19	TRBJ1-5	ASSMRGNQPQH
TRBD2	TRBV9	TRBJ2-5	ASAGGGGGFETQY
TRBD1	TRBV14	TRBJ2-2	ASRQGQGNTGELF
TRBD1	TRBV6-5	TRBJ1-3	ASRTGQPGNTIY
.	TRBV15	TRBJ1-4	ATSTEWGVGEKLF
.	TRBV7-9	TRBJ2-5	ASSLTGYETQY
.	TRBV7-2	TRBJ1-4	ASSFSTTNEKLF
TRBD2	TRBV5-4	TRBJ2-1	ASSLGGSGGPLSYNEQF
TRBD1	TRBV9	TRBJ1-2	ASSAGTGVGYT
.	TRBV30	TRBJ2-5	ALRQEAGETQY
TRBD2	TRBV27	TRBJ2-7	ASSLLGTSGDPGEQY
.	TRBV6-1	TRBJ1-3	ASSSEGGNTIY
.	TRBV7-8	TRBJ1-1	ASSNGLTEAF
TRBD1	TRBV6-6	TRBJ1-1	ASSVGQARGNTEAF
.	TRBV15	TRBJ1-5	ATSRMGGANQPQH
.	TRBV5-4	TRBJ2-5	ASSLDMSSAETQY
TRBD1	TRBV5-4	TRBJ2-5	ASSPGQVQETQY